The rows below give T cell receptor beta chains drawn from one sample of a study of cytotoxic CD8 clonotypes in ibrutinib-treated CLL. Sequenced by immunoSEQ multiplex PCR; TCRdb stores in-frame clones only, minus some. Counted here are tens of thousands of clones, less than 75% occurring once; the ten biggest clones make up roughly 14%. The material was PBMCs, obtained after 12 months of ibrutinib treatment. These TCRs come from a human donor with chronic lymphocytic leukemia. CDR3s include the opening cysteine and the closing phenylalanine or tryptophan. The D gene is left open where the match is weak. For some rows the clone size is stated as once, few or many, or as a class when expanded; others skip it.

V gene	J gene	D gene	clone size	CDR3 DNA	CDR3 protein
TRBV11-3	TRBJ2-2	-	medium-sized	TGTGCCAGCAGCTTAGCGAGAAGAGGGGAGCTGTTTTTT	CASSLARRGELFF
TRBV25-1	TRBJ1-6	TRBD1	-	TGTGCCAGCGGCAGGGGGATTTCACCCCTCCACTTT	CASGRGISPLHF
TRBV28	TRBJ1-2	-	many	TGTGCCAGCAGTTTTGATACCGAAGGGTTGGGTGGCTACACCTTC	CASSFDTEGLGGYTF
TRBV19	TRBJ1-1	TRBD1	once	TGTGCCAGTACCCGACAGGGCAAAGTGACTGAAGCTTTCTTT	CASTRQGKVTEAFF
TRBV7-6	TRBJ2-3	-	-	TGTGCCAGCAGCTCCCTCCAGGGGAACAGCACAGATACGCAGTATTTT	CASSSLQGNSTDTQYF
TRBV5-1	TRBJ1-2	-	-	TGCGCCAGCAGCTTGGACGGAAGAGCTAACTATGGCTACACCTTC	CASSLDGRANYGYTF
TRBV6-5	TRBJ1-1	TRBD1	many	TGTGCCAGCAGACCCCTGGGACAGCAGAACACTGAAGCTTTCTTT	CASRPLGQQNTEAFF
TRBV5-1	TRBJ2-5	TRBD1	-	TGCGCCAGCAGCTTGCTGAGACAGGGATTCGAGACCCAGTACTTC	CASSLLRQGFETQYF
TRBV7-9	TRBJ1-2	TRBD1	few	TGTGCCAGCAGCTTGGGGGACAGGAAAAACTATGGCTACACCTTC	CASSLGDRKNYGYTF
TRBV4-2	TRBJ2-7	-	-	TGTGCCAGCAGCGCAGGGGGGGAGACAGGGTCTTACGAGCAGTACTTC	CASSAGGETGSYEQYF
TRBV11-2	TRBJ2-5	-	-	TGTGCCAGCAGCTTAGTACTAGCAGGTGCCGGGGCCCAGTACTTC	CASSLVLAGAGAQYF
TRBV5-1	TRBJ1-6	-	many	TGCGCCAGCAGCTTGCAGGGGATCTATAATTCACCCCTCCACTTT	CASSLQGIYNSPLHF
TRBV6-6	TRBJ1-2	TRBD1	many	TGTGCCAGCAGACCAACAGGGGATGGCTACACCTTC	CASRPTGDGYTF
TRBV19	TRBJ1-5	-	-	TGTGCCAGCAGGTATCGGGGCCAGAATCAGCCCCAGCATTTT	CASRYRGQNQPQHF
TRBV28	TRBJ1-5	-	many	TGTGCCAGCAGGGAACCATTAGACTATCAGCCCCAGCATTTT	CASREPLDYQPQHF
TRBV19	TRBJ1-4	-	-	TGTGCCAGTAATAGCCCCGCTCAGGGAGGAGAAAATGAAAAACTGTTTTTT	CASNSPAQGGENEKLFF
TRBV11-3	TRBJ2-1	TRBD2	-	TGTGCCAGCAGCGCCCTAGCGGGGGGGCCTTTTGAGCAGTTCTTC	CASSALAGGPFEQFF
TRBV2	TRBJ2-7	-	few	TGTGCCAGCAGTGAAACCCAGGGCTACGAGCAGTACTTC	CASSETQGYEQYF
TRBV30	TRBJ2-7	-	few	TGTGCCTGGAGTGTTAATAACTGGGTGCAGTACTTC	CAWSVNNWVQYF
TRBV7-2	TRBJ2-1	-	-	TGTGCCAGCAGCTTAGGTTCCAGCCCCTACAATGAGCAGTTCTTC	CASSLGSSPYNEQFF
TRBV18	TRBJ1-5	TRBD1	-	TGTGCCAGCTCACCACGTCCCCTGAAGACAGGGGTAAGGGGTCAGCCCCAGCATTTT	CASSPRPLKTGVRGQPQHF
TRBV28	TRBJ2-7	-	-	TGTGCCAGCAGTTCTCCGGGTCCGCGCGAGCAGTACTTC	CASSSPGPREQYF
TRBV28	TRBJ2-3	-	few	TGTGCCAGCAGCCTACAGGGCGCTAGCACAGATACGCAGTATTTT	CASSLQGASTDTQYF
TRBV6-5	TRBJ1-1	TRBD1	many	TGTGCCAGCAGTGTGGACAGGGAGGGAACAAGAGCTTTCTTT	CASSVDREGTRAFF
TRBV2	TRBJ2-1	TRBD2	-	TGTGCCGCCACTAGCGGGGGGTACAATGAGCAGTTCTTC	CAATSGGYNEQFF
TRBV19	TRBJ1-5	-	few	TGTGCCTCCGGTAGTCACGCTGTCGGCCAGCCCCAGCATTTT	CASGSHAVGQPQHF
TRBV30	TRBJ2-6	-	-	TGTGCCTTGACTGCTGGGGCCAACGTCCTGACTTTC	CALTAGANVLTF
TRBV7-7	TRBJ1-1	-	-	TGTGCCAGCAGCTTAAACAGGGTCACTGAAGCTTTCTTT	CASSLNRVTEAFF
TRBV10-3	TRBJ2-5	TRBD1	few	TGTGCCATCAGTGAGAGACAGGGGGGTATGACCCAGTACTTC	CAISERQGGMTQYF
TRBV6-5	TRBJ1-6	-	-	TGTGCCAGCAGTAACCGGGACACCCTCCACTTT	CASSNRDTLHF
TRBV19	TRBJ2-2	TRBD2	few	TGTGCCAGTAGTCTGACTAGCGATCCCGGGGAGCTGTTTTTT	CASSLTSDPGELFF
TRBV6-1	TRBJ1-1	-	once	TGTGCCAGCAGTGAAGTAGGGGCGTTTGGAGGGGCTTTCTTT	CASSEVGAFGGAFF
TRBV18	TRBJ2-2	-	-	TGTGCCAGCTCACCGATCCTAGGGAGTAGCACCGGGGAGCTGTTTTTT	CASSPILGSSTGELFF
TRBV13	TRBJ1-1	-	few	TGTGCCAGCAGCCATCCGCGACAGCTGAACACTGAAGCTTTCTTT	CASSHPRQLNTEAFF
TRBV6-1	TRBJ2-1	-	-	TGTGCCAGCAGCAACTACAATGAGCAGTTCTTC	CASSNYNEQFF
TRBV6-1	TRBJ1-6	-	-	TGTGCCAGCAGTGAACCAGCCGGTTCACCCCTCCACTTT	CASSEPAGSPLHF
TRBV5-1	TRBJ2-5	TRBD2	-	TGCGCCAGCAGCTGGGGAGCGGGGCAAGAGACCCAGTACTTC	CASSWGAGQETQYF
TRBV6-5	TRBJ2-3	-	-	TGTGCCACCCGGAGCGTAGATACGCAGTATTTT	CATRSVDTQYF
TRBV29-1	TRBJ2-7	-	few	TGCAGCGTTGAGTCCGCGGGCTACGAGCAGTACTTC	CSVESAGYEQYF
TRBV5-5	TRBJ2-5	TRBD1	-	TGTGCCAGCAGCCGGGACAGGGACAGGGGAGAGACCCAGTACTTC	CASSRDRDRGETQYF
TRBV6-6	TRBJ2-3	-	-	TGTGCCAGCAGTTACTCGATCGGGCGTAGCACAGATACGCAGTATTTT	CASSYSIGRSTDTQYF
TRBV5-1	TRBJ1-6	-	few	TGCGCCAGCAGCTCCTCGGTCGGAAATTCACCCCTCCACTTT	CASSSSVGNSPLHF
TRBV18	TRBJ1-6	-	-	TGTGCCAGCTCACCGGACAGAATTAATTCACCCCTCCACTTT	CASSPDRINSPLHF
TRBV27	TRBJ2-7	TRBD2	-	TGTGCCAGCAGTTTTAGCGGGGTACCTAACGAGCAGTACTTC	CASSFSGVPNEQYF
TRBV9	TRBJ2-3	-	-	TGTGCCAGCAGCCCCTGGGCTAGCACAGATACGCAGTATTTT	CASSPWASTDTQYF
TRBV10-3	TRBJ1-1	-	many	TGTGCCATCAGTGTGGGCCTGAACACTGAAGCTTTCTTT	CAISVGLNTEAFF
TRBV11-3	TRBJ1-3	-	few	TGTGCCAGCAGCATACAGGAGAACACCATATATTTT	CASSIQENTIYF
TRBV5-4	TRBJ2-5	TRBD1	many	TGTGCCAGCAGCTTGGTTGGGACAGGGGGAGAGACCCAGTACTTC	CASSLVGTGGETQYF
TRBV6-1	TRBJ2-2	TRBD2	-	TGTGCCAGCAGTGCGACTAGCGGGGGTTTTACCGGGGAGCTGTTTTTT	CASSATSGGFTGELFF
TRBV7-9	TRBJ2-3	-	-	TGTGCCAGCTTGGGGGGGCACATAGATACGCAGTATTTT	CASLGGHIDTQYF
TRBV5-1	TRBJ1-3	TRBD1	few	TGCGCCAGCAGCTTGGACCGGCTCGACAGGGGCTCTGGAAACACCATATATTTT	CASSLDRLDRGSGNTIYF
TRBV19	TRBJ2-7	-	-	TGTGCCACCGGAGGCTTCTACGAGCAGTACTTC	CATGGFYEQYF
TRBV12-5	TRBJ2-1	-	-	TGTGCTAGTGGAGGCAGGTTTGATGGTGAGCAGTTCTTC	CASGGRFDGEQFF